In this sample, the clone carrying this TCR beta chain turned up a few times. Its specificity is not known. The TCR beta library used iRepertoire HTBI primers with Arm-PCR amplification of CDR3. TCRdb reprocessed the multiplex PCR reads via MiXCR and lists one record per CDR3 protein. The table lists fewer than 450,000 distinct CDR3 sequences, about 15% of them singletons, with approximately 7.8% in the top ten. This record comes from a study of regulatory T cells in long-lasting Graves disease. Whole-study findings and limits: Segments TRBV28, TRBJ1-2 and TRBJ2-5 showed preferential usage in persistent disease. Accuracy was perhaps lowered by the small sample size.

Noted time point: newly diagnosed GD, antithyroid drugs for less than 3 months. Following extraction of RNA from PBMCs, that RNA was used to make the TCR library. Nine milliliters of peripheral blood went into EDTA tubes. V shed 6 bases and J 1 base; nucleotides not matched to a gene: 8. This CDR3 spans 14 amino acids. CDR1 and CDR2 (germline): DFQATT, SNEGSKA (reference sequence). The same data also went into a second study, on T cells in Graves' hyperthyroidism and ophthalmopathy. That paper notes: Ophthalmopathy, which appeared later, was predicted by the model a median roughly 6.4 months before onset.

The chain uses TRBV20-1 and TRBJ1-1; 7 bases align to TRBD1. The sequence came from a woman in her thirties or forties with Graves disease. Material: peripheral blood mononuclear cells (PBMCs), obtained at new diagnosis, from a patient treated with antithyroid drugs. DNA for the CDR3: TGCAGTGCCCAGGACAGGTTAAAGAACACTGAAGCTTTCTTT. It specifies CSAQDRLKNTEAFF.